A single sample is the source of the 22 T cell receptor beta chains below, sequenced in a study of T cell changes during pregnancy in multiple sclerosis. The protocol was immunoSEQ multiplex PCR, while the TCRdb copy is restricted to in-frame clones and leaves out a portion. The data hold almost 50,000 clones, with over 80% observed a single time. The sample here was CD8+ T cells from peripheral blood mononuclear cells, taken after pregnancy. Receptors originate from a female donor with multiple sclerosis, enrolled in a pregnancy study.

This rearrangement joins TRBV27 to TRBJ2-5, with 12 bases matching TRBD2. The germline V gene encodes CDR1 MNHEY and CDR2 SMNVEV (reference sequence). With V trimmed by 6 bases and J by 3 bases, 11 bases remained unmatched. The CDR3 has 17 amino acids. The CDR3 bases are TGTGCCAGCAGGATGCTAGCGGGGGGGCCTGGGAAAGAGACCCAGTACTTC. Translated, it gives CASRMLAGGPGKETQYF.

This rearrangement joins TRBV19 to TRBJ2-6, with D possibly being TRBD1 (5 bases). CDR3 length: 16 residues. The ends were cut back, 8 bases at V and 3 bases at J, with 17 bases in the middle. Looked up from germline, CDR1 is LNHDA and CDR2 is SQIVND (reference sequence). The CDR3 reads CASEPGLADGANVLTF. The CDR3 DNA is TGTGCCAGTGAACCAGGGTTGGCAGATGGGGCCAACGTCCTGACTTTC.

V and J are TRBV5-1 and TRBJ1-1; D is perhaps TRBD1 (6 bases). The CDR3 is 13 residues long. CDR1 is SGHRS, CDR2 YFSETQ, per germline. The ends were cut back, 3 bases at V and 3 bases at J, with 9 bases in the middle. CDR3 coding DNA: TGCGCCAGCAGCTCGGACAGTTACACTGAAGCTTTCTTT. Translation: CASSSDSYTEAFF.

Points on this clone: Mismatch with germline at one junction end may stem from a read error. The gene calls are TRBV30 and TRBJ2-3, with D possibly matching TRBD2 (5 bases). The CDR3 has 11 residues. Germline V gene data show CDR1 as GTSNPN and CDR2 as SVGIG (reference sequence). The CDR3, as DNA: TGTGCCTGGAGGGAATCAGAACGGTCGGGATTT. Its translation: CAWRESERSGF.

The genes are TRBV19 and TRBJ2-5; D is perhaps TRBD2 (6 bases). Trimming stripped 6 bases from V and 2 bases from J, with 13 bases between. Germline V gene sequence: CDR1 LNHDA, CDR2 SQIVND (reference sequence). CDR3 size: 14 residues. CDR3 residues: CASSSEGYQETQYF. The CDR3 nucleotides read TGTGCCAGTAGCTCGGAGGGGTATCAAGAGACCCAGTACTTC.

The chain uses TRBV7-8 and TRBJ1-1; 7 nucleotides line up with TRBD1. Germline assignment: CDR1 SGHVS and CDR2 FQNEAQ. The J segment lost 1 base and the V segment lost 4 bases, leaving 3 bases of the junction unmatched. The CDR3 sequence is 14 residues long. The CDR3 nucleotides read TGTGCCAGCAGCTCGTGGGACAGGAACACTGAAGCTTTCTTT. Translating it yields CASSSWDRNTEAFF.

The chain is built from TRBV6-6 and TRBJ1-1; unclear D gene. Germline V CDR1 and CDR2: MNHNY, SVGAGI (reference sequence). The CDR3 is 14 amino acids. Trimming took off 2 bases at V and 0 bases at J, with 7 bases between the two ends. As DNA, the CDR3 is TGTGCCAGCAGTTACGCGGCTATGAACACTGAAGCTTTCTTT. It translates to CASSYAAMNTEAFF.

The chain couples TRBV5-6 to TRBJ1-4, with 9 bases that match TRBD1. V lost 3 bases to trimming and J lost 7 bases; unmatched junction nucleotides: 4. The CDR3 loop spans 14 amino acids. Germline V gene lookup returns CDR1 SGHDT and CDR2 YYEEEE. CDR3 residues: CASSYGTGTEKLFF. CDR3 DNA sequence: TGTGCCAGCAGCTACGGGACAGGGACTGAAAAACTGTTTTTT. Based on the CDR3 plus reference TRBV5-6 and TRBJ1-4, the full variable domain is DAGVTQSPTHLIKTRGQQVTLRCSPKSGHDTVSWYQQALGQGPQFIFQYYEEEERQRGNFPDRFSGHQFPNYSSELNVNALLLGDSALYLCASSYGTGTEKLFFGSGTQLSVL.

CDR3 residues: CATSNKRGRETQYF. As DNA, the CDR3 is TGTGCCACCAGCAATAAGCGGGGGCGAGAGACCCAGTACTTC. The chain has TRBV15 and TRBJ2-5; 8 nucleotides line up with TRBD2. In germline, CDR1 is LNHNV, CDR2 YYDKDF (reference sequence). V trimming: 4 bases; J trimming: 4 bases; junction bases outside the gene matches: 5. This CDR3 is built from 14 residues.

V gene TRBV6-6 combines with J gene TRBJ2-1; 10 bases map to TRBD2. This CDR3 spans 15 amino acids. After removal of 2 bases from V and 6 bases from J, the junction contained 4 bases not matched to a gene. Germline values: CDR1 MNHNY, CDR2 SVGAGI (reference sequence). The CDR3 loop is CASSYTASGGNEQFF. Here the CDR3 DNA reads TGTGCCAGCAGTTACACGGCTAGCGGGGGCAATGAGCAGTTCTTC.

This clone appeared a single time. The chain recombines TRBV5-1 with TRBJ2-2, with 10 bases aligning to TRBD1. Germline CDR1 SGHRS, CDR2 YFSETQ. The CDR3 loop spans 15 amino acids. The ends lost 1 base at V and 4 bases at J; junction bases unmatched: 1. The CDR3 DNA reads as TGCGCCAGCAGCTTGTGGACAGGGGGCACCGGGGAGCTGTTTTTT. Amino acid sequence: CASSLWTGGTGELFF.

J is TRBJ2-1 and V is TRBV7-3; 8 nucleotides line up with TRBD2. V lost 2 bases, J lost 4 bases, and 4 bases stayed unmatched. CDR3 length: 15 residues. Looked up from germline, CDR1 is SGHTA and CDR2 is FQGTGA. For the CDR3, the DNA is TGTGCCAGCAGCTTAGGCGGGGGGCCTTACAATGAGCAGTTCTTC. Amino acids: CASSLGGGPYNEQFF.

The chain combines TRBV6-1 with TRBJ1-2, with 9 bases fitting TRBD1. Germline lookup yields CDR1 MNHNS and CDR2 SASEGT. V lost 5 bases to trimming and J lost 6 bases; unmatched junction nucleotides: 7. This CDR3 comprises 14 residues. CDR3 DNA: TGTGCCAGCAGTCATATAGGACAGGGGAATGGCTACACCTTC. Amino acids: CASSHIGQGNGYTF.

The rearrangement joins TRBV6-1 to TRBJ1-2, with 8 positions matching TRBD1. J gave up 7 bases and V 7 bases, and 5 bases lay outside the gene matches. CDR1 MNHNS and CDR2 SASEGT come from the germline V gene. The CDR3 extends over 12 amino acids. The CDR3, as DNA: TGTGCCAGCACCGAGGACAGGGCTGGCTACACCTTC. Amino acids: CASTEDRAGYTF.

The chain links TRBV19 to TRBJ2-3; 11 bases fit TRBD2. The CDR3 consists of 15 residues. Unmatched junction bases numbered 11, after V lost 9 bases and J lost 6 bases. Germline V CDR1 and CDR2: LNHDA, SQIVND (reference sequence). As DNA, the CDR3 is TGTGCCAGCATGACTAGCGGGGCGCTCGGGGATACGCAGTATTTT. Residues: CASMTSGALGDTQYF.

The rearrangement joins TRBV27 to TRBJ2-7; weak D call: TRBD1 (6 bases). Germline loops: CDR1 MNHEY, CDR2 SMNVEV (reference sequence). The germline V and J ends were trimmed by 1 base and 4 bases, with 8 bases remaining between them. This CDR3 is built from 13 residues. The CDR3 spells CASSLYQGYEQYF. The CDR3 DNA sequence: TGTGCCAGCAGTTTATATCAGGGGTACGAGCAGTACTTC.

This chain uses TRBV11-2 with TRBJ1-2; maybe TRBD1 (5 bases). The CDR3 runs 16 residues. V was shortened by 1 base and J by 0 bases, with 12 bases between the two germline ends. Germline V gene lookup returns CDR1 SGHAT and CDR2 FQNNGV. The CDR3 DNA reads as TGTGCCAGCAGCTTAGGGGGACTGGGGCCTAACTATGGCTACACCTTC. As protein: CASSLGGLGPNYGYTF. Full variable domain (remainder filled in from reference TRBV11-2 and TRBJ1-2): EAGVAQSPRYKIIEKRQSVAFWCNPISGHATLYWYQQILGQGPKLLIQFQNNGVVDDSQLPKDRFSAERLKGVDSTLKIQPAKLEDSAVYLCASSLGGLGPNYGYTFGSGTRLTVV.

V gene TRBV4-1 combines with J gene TRBJ2-5; tentative D call: TRBD2 (7 bases). The ends were cut back, 0 bases at V and 5 bases at J, with 16 bases in the middle. Germline V gene sequence: CDR1 MGHRA, CDR2 YSYEKL. The CDR3 runs 16 residues. CDR3 amino acids: CASSQDSRGPSETQYF. The CDR3 DNA sequence: TGCGCCAGCAGCCAAGATTCGCGGGGGCCGAGCGAGACCCAGTACTTC.

The genes are TRBV27 and TRBJ2-7; 8 positions agree with TRBD2. Germline lookup yields CDR1 MNHEY and CDR2 SMNVEV (reference sequence). CDR3 length: 14 amino acids. After removal of 9 bases from V and 3 bases from J, the junction contained 10 bases not matched to a gene. The chain's CDR3 is CASALGGEFYEQYF. The CDR3 DNA reads as TGTGCCAGTGCTCTCGGGGGGGAGTTCTACGAGCAGTACTTC.

This clone was found many times. The chain uses TRBV6-4 and TRBJ2-1; D may be TRBD1 (6 bases). Trimming pared 3 bases from V and 2 bases from J, leaving 11 bases between. The V gene's germline CDR1 is MRHNA and CDR2 SNTAGT. The CDR3 totals 15 residues. The CDR3 sequence: CASSERTEAYNEQFF. Written as DNA, the CDR3 is TGTGCCAGCAGTGAAAGGACAGAAGCCTACAATGAGCAGTTCTTC.

The gene calls are TRBV2 and TRBJ2-1; 10 bases are a match to TRBD2. Germline V CDR1 and CDR2: SNHLY, FYNNEI. This CDR3 has 14 amino acids. The trim removed 7 bases at V and 0 bases at J, leaving 0 bases unmatched. The CDR3 loop is CASTSGSSYNEQFF. As DNA, the CDR3 is TGTGCCAGCACTAGCGGGAGCTCCTACAATGAGCAGTTCTTC.

The CDR3 is CASSVDRGSGNTIYF. CDR3 coding DNA: TGTGCCAGCAGTGTAGACAGGGGATCTGGAAACACCATATATTTT. V usage is TRBV6-1 and J usage is TRBJ1-3; TRBD1 agrees at 8 bases. The junction had 3 bases not matched to a gene; V was cut back by 4 bases and J by 1 base. CDR1 is MNHNS, CDR2 SASEGT, per germline. This CDR3 is 15 amino acids long.